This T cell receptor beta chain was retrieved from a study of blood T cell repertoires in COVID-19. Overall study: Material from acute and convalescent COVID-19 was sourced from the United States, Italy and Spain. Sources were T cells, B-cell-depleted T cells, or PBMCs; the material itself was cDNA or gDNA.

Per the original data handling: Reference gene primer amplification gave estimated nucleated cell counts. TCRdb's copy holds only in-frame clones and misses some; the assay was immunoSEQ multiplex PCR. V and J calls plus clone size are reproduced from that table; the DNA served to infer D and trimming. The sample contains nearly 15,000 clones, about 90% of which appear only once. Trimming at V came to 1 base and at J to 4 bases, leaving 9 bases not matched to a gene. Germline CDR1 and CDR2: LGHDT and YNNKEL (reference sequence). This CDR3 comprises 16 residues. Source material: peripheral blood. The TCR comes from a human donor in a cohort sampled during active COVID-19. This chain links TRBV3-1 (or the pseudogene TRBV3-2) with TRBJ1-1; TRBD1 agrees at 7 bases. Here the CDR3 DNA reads TGTGCCAGCAGCCAAGGGGACAGAGGTTATATCACTGAAGCTTTCTTT. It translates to CASSQGDRGYITEAFF.